The T cell receptor (beta chain) described here comes from a study of T cells in Graves' hyperthyroidism and ophthalmopathy. From RNA transcripts, TCR beta CDR3 regions were amplified. Using the HTBI primer set, a first-round RT-PCR was run on the TCR CDR3. TCRdb used MiXCR to reprocess the multiplex PCR reads, holding one entry per CDR3 protein. The data contain some 720,000 distinct CDR3 sequences, less than 20% of them seen just once; the ten biggest clones take up over 7.5%. The definition of stable Graves' hyperthyroidism was no ophthalmopathy progression within 18 months. This clonotype was found many times. The CDR3 runs 14 residues. CDR1 is SGHTA and CDR2 is FQGNSA in the germline V gene. The V segment lost 6 bases and the J segment 4 bases; nucleotides outside the gene matches: 5.

The V call is TRBV7-2, the J call TRBJ1-5; 8 nucleotides align to TRBD1. The sequence came from a man aged 18 to 30 with Graves' hyperthyroidism. Sequencing used blood. The CDR3 bases are TGTGCCAGCAGGGAGACAGGGGAGAATCAGCCCCAGCATTTT. Its protein is CASRETGENQPQHF.